This T cell receptor (beta chain) was captured in a study of T cell clonotyping in hematopoietic cell transplantation. General study findings and limits: Graft donor and pretransplant recipient Inverse Simpson Index values predicted broader posttransplant TCR diversity.

As for this clone: Its antigen is as yet unknown.

Produced via immunoSEQ multiplex PCR; TCRdb's table is partial and in-frame only. The sample includes roughly 9,000 clones, roughly 85% of them seen just once. Looked up from germline, CDR1 is MNHNY and CDR2 is SVGAGI (reference sequence). There are 13 residues in the CDR3. The germline V and J ends were trimmed by 6 bases and 6 bases, with 14 bases remaining between them. Sequencing was performed on PBMCs, taken 180 days after allogeneic stem cell transplant. This receptor was taken from a female patient aged 30-39 years who had an allogeneic stem cell transplant, so the T cells may come from the graft donor. Some clones in this sample may be carry-over from other donors' samples. V gene TRBV6-6 combines with J gene TRBJ1-2; the D gene is possibly TRBD1 (5 bases). The CDR3 loop reads CASRPHGGNGYTF. The CDR3, as DNA: TGTGCCAGCAGACCCCATGGGGGGAATGGCTACACCTTC.